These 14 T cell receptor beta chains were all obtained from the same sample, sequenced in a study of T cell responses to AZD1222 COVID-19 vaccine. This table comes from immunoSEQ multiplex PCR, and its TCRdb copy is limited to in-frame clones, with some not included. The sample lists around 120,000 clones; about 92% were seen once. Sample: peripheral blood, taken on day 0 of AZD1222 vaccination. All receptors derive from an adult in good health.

CDR3 DNA: TGTGCCAGCAGCTTGGGGGGGCCACTTAACTATGGCTACACCTTC. Translated: CASSLGGPLNYGYTF. This rearrangement joins TRBV5-6 to TRBJ1-2, with D perhaps matching TRBD1 (6 bases). There are 15 residues in the CDR3. Trimming pared 0 bases from V and 1 base from J, leaving 10 bases between. The germline CDR1 and CDR2 sequences are SGHDT and YYEEEE.

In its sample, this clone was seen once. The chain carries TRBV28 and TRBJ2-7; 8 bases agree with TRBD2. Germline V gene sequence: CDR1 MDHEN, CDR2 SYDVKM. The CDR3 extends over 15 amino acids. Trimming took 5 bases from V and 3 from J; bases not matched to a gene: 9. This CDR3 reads CASSLTSGRIYEQYF. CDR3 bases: TGTGCCAGCAGTCTCACTAGCGGAAGAATCTACGAGCAGTACTTC.

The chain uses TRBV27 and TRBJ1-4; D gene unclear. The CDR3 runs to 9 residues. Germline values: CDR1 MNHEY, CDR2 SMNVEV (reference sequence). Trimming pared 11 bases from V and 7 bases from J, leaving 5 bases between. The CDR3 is CAPGEKLFF. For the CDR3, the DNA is TGTGCCCCCGGTGAAAAACTGTTTTTT.

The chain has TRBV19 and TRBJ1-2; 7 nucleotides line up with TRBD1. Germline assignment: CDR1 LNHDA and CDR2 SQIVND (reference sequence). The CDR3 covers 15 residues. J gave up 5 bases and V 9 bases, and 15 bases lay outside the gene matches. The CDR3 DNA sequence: TGTGCCAGGTCCTCCCAGGCAGGGGGTAATTATGGCTACACCTTC. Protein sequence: CARSSQAGGNYGYTF.

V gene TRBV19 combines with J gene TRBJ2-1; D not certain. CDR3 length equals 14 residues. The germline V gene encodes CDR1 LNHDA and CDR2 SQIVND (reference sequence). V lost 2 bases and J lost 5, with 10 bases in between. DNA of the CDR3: TGTGCCAGTAGTATACCTACTATGCACAATGAGCAGTTCTTC. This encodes CASSIPTMHNEQFF.

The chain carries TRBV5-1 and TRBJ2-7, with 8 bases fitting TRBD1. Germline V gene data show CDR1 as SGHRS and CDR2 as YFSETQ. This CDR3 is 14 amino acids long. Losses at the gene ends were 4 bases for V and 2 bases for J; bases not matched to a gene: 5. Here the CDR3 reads CASSLTGEAYEQYF. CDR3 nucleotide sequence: TGCGCCAGCAGCCTGACAGGGGAGGCCTACGAGCAGTACTTC.

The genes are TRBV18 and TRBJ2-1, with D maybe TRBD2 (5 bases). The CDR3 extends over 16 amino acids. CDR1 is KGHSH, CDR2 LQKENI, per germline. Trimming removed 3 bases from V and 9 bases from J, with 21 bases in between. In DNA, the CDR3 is TGTGCCAGCTCACCCGAGGCTGTCCCATTAAGCGGTGAGCAGTTCTTC. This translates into CASSPEAVPLSGEQFF.

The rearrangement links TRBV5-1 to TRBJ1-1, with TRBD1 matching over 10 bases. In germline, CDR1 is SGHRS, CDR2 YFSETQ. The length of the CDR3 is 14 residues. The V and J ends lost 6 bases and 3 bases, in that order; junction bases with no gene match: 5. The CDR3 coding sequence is TGCGCCAGCACCTCTGGACAGGGGGACACTGAAGCTTTCTTT. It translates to CASTSGQGDTEAFF.

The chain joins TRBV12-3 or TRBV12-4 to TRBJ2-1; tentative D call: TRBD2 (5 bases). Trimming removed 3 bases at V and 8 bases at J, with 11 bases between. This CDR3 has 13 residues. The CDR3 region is CASSLAGRYEQFF. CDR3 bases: TGTGCCAGCAGTTTGGCGGGCCGGTATGAGCAGTTCTTC.

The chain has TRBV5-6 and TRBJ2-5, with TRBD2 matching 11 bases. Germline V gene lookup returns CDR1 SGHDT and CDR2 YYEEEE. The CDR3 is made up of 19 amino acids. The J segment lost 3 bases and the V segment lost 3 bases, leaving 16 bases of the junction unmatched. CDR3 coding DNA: TGTGCCAGCAGCTCAACACTAGCGGGAGTTTCGATTCACAAAGAGACCCAGTACTTC. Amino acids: CASSSTLAGVSIHKETQYF.

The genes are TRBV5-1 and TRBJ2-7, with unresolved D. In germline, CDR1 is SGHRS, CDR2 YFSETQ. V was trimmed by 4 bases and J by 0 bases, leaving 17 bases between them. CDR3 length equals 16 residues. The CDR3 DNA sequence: TGCGCCAGCAGCCTAGTCATAGGGTCTGCCTCCTACGAGCAGTACTTC. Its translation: CASSLVIGSASYEQYF. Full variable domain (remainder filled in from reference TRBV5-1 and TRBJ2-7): KAGVTQTPRYLIKTRGQQVTLSCSPISGHRSVSWYQQTPGQGLQFLFEYFSETQRNKGNFPGRFSGRQFSNSRSEMNVSTLELGDSALYLCASSLVIGSASYEQYFGPGTRLTVT.

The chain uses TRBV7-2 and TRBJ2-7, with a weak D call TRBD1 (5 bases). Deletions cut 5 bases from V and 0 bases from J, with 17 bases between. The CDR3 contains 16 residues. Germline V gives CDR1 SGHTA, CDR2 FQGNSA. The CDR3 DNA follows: TGTGCCAGCAGCATACCGACAGAGGCGATCTCCTACGAGCAGTACTTC. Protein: CASSIPTEAISYEQYF. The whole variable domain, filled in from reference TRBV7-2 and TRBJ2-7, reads GAGVSQSPSNKVTEKGKDVELRCDPISGHTALYWYRQSLGQGLEFLIYFQGNSAPDKSGLPSDRFSAERTGGSVSTLTIQRTQQEDSAVYLCASSIPTEAISYEQYFGPGTRLTVT.

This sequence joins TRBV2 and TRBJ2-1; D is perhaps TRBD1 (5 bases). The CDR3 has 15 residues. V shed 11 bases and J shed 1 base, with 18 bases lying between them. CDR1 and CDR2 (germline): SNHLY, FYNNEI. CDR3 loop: CASRGTWISYNEQFF. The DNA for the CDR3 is TGTGCCTCAAGGGGCACTTGGATTTCCTACAATGAGCAGTTCTTC.

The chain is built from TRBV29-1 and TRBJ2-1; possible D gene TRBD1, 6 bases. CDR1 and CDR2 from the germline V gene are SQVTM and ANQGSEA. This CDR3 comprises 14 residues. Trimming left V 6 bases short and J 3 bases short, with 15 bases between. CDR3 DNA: TGCAGCGTCGACAGGTGGCCTGACTACAATGAGCAGTTCTTC. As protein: CSVDRWPDYNEQFF.